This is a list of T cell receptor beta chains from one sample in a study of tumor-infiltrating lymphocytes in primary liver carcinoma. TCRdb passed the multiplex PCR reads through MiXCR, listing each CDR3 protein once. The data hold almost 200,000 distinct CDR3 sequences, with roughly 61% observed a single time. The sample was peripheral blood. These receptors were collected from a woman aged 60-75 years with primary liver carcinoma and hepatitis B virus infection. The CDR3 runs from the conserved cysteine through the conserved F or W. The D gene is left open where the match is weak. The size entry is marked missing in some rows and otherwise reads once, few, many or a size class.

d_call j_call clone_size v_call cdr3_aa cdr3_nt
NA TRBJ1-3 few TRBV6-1 CASSEAPSGGNTIYF TGTGCCAGCAGTGAAGCGCCGTCAGGCGGAAACACCATATATTTT
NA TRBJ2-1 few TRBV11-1 CASSLMSSRGNEQLF TGTGCCAGCAGCTTAATGTCTAGCCGGGGCAATGAACAGCTCTTC
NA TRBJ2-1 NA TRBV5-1 CASSPGRDRRVYNEQFF TGCGCCAGCAGCCCGGGACGTGATCGTCGGGTTTACAATGAGCAGTTCTTC
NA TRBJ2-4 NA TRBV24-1 CATSEPTINIQYF TGTGCCACCAGTGAGCCGACAATAAACATTCAGTACTTC
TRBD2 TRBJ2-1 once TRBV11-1 CASSTPGSGRSIEQFF TGTGCCAGCAGCACACCGGGTAGCGGGAGGTCCATTGAGCAGTTCTTC
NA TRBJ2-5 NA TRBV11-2 CVSSLGGQGGVQYF TGTGTCAGCAGCTTGGGAGGGCAGGGGGGAGTCCAGTACTTC
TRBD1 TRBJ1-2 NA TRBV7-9 CASKIQGVYGYTF TGTGCCAGCAAAATACAGGGGGTCTATGGCTACACCTTC
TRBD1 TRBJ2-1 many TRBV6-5 CASRSTGGNEQFF TGTGCCAGCAGGTCGACAGGGGGCAATGAGCAGTTCTTC
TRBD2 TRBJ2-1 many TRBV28 CASSSRTSGILNEQFF TGTGCCAGCAGTTCCAGGACTAGCGGGATCCTTAATGAGCAGTTCTTC
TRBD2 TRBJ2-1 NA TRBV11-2 CASSLVHSGSAYNEQFF TGTGCCAGCAGCTTAGTCCATAGCGGGAGCGCATACAATGAGCAGTTCTTC
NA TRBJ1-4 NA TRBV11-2 CTSTGTRGTNEKVFF TGTACCAGCACCGGGACAAGGGGGACTAATGAAAAAGTGTTTTTT
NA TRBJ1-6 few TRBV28 CASTTGNSPLHF TGTGCCAGCACGACGGGGAATTCACCCCTCCACTTT
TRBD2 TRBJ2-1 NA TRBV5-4 CASSQTSGMGDEQFF TGTGCCAGCAGCCAAACTAGCGGGATGGGAGATGAGCAGTTCTTC
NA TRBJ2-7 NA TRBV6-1 CVSSVISSSYEQYF TGTGTCAGCAGCGTCATTTCGAGCTCCTACGAGCAGTACTTC
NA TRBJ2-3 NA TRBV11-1 CASSLAGITPDTQYF TGTGCCAGCAGCCTGGCGGGAATCACCCCGGATACGCAGTATTTT
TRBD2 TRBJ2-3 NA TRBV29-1 CKVSTSGNPDTQYF TGCAAAGTATCGACTAGCGGGAACCCAGATACGCAGTATTTT
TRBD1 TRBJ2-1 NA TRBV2 CASSFDRGPNEQFF TGTGCCAGCAGTTTCGACAGGGGCCCTAATGAGCAGTTCTTC
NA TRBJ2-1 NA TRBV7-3 CASSPSSRNGQFF TGTGCCAGCAGCCCCTCTAGCCGCAATGGGCAGTTCTTC
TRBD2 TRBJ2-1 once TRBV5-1 CASILVSGGPGNEQFF TGTGCCAGCATCTTGGTTTCGGGAGGGCCGGGGAATGAGCAGTTCTTC
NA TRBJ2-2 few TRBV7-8 CASSRSDGAYTGELFF TGTGCCAGCAGTCGCTCAGACGGGGCGTACACCGGGGAGCTGTTTTTT
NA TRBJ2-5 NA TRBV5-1 CASSSRTQQETQYF TGCGCCAGCAGCTCTCGGACTCAACAAGAGACCCAGTACTTC
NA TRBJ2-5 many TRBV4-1 CASSQVQLQETQYF TGCGCCAGCAGCCAAGTTCAGCTCCAAGAGACCCAGTACTTC
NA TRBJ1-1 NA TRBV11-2 CANILEGNTEAFF TGTGCCAACATCTTAGAGGGGAACACTGAAGCTTTCTTT
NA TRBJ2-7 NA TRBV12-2 CASRLVRPKRSSSNEQYF TGTGCAAGTCGCTTAGTGCGGCCCAAGCGGTCGAGCTCCAACGAGCAGTACTTC
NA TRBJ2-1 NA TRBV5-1 CASSPGNRVNNEQFF TGCGCCAGCAGCCCGGGGAACAGGGTCAACAATGAGCAGTTCTTC
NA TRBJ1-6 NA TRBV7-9 CASSLEGMDLPLHF TGTGCCAGCAGCTTAGAGGGGATGGATTTACCCCTCCACTTT
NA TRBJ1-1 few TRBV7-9 CASSLRGGLRTFF TGTGCCAGCAGCTTACGTGGGGGTTTGAGAACTTTCTTT
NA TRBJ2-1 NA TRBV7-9 CVSSGYNEQFF TGTGTCAGCAGCGGGTACAATGAGCAGTTCTTC
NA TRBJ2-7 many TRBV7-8 CASSLTRRRYEQYF TGTGCCAGCAGCTTAACTCGCCGTAGGTACGAGCAGTACTTC
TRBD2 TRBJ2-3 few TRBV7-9 CASSSRTSGRRGTDTQYF TGTGCCAGCAGCTCGAGGACTAGCGGGAGACGAGGCACAGATACGCAGTATTTT
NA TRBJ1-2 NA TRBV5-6 CASSLGYLGSGYTF TGTGCCAGCAGCTTGGGGTACTTGGGATCGGGCTACACCTTC
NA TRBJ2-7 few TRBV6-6 CASTREGAYEQYF TGTGCCAGCACCAGGGAAGGCGCCTACGAGCAGTACTTC
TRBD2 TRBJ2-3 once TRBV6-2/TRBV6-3 CVSRNPPGLDSTDTQYF TGTGTCAGCAGAAACCCACCGGGACTAGATAGCACAGATACGCAGTATTTT
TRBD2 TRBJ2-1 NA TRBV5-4 CASSMRLAGGADERFF TGTGCCAGCAGCATGCGACTAGCGGGTGGTGCGGATGAGCGGTTCTTC
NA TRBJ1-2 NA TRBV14 CASCQVGSRGAYGYTF TGTGCCAGCTGCCAAGTCGGTTCAAGGGGGGCCTATGGCTACACCTTC
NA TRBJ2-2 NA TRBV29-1 CNVVPTLDGYGELFF TGCAACGTTGTCCCTACCCTGGACGGATATGGGGAGCTGTTTTTT
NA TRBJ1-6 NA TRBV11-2 CASSASLGDSPLHF TGTGCCAGCAGCGCCAGCCTGGGCGATTCACCCCTCCACTTT
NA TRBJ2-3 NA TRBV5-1 CASSLSQREDTQYF TGCGCCAGCAGCTTGAGTCAGCGCGAAGATACGCAGTATTTT
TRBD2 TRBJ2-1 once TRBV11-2 CTSSRLASGYNEQLF TGTACCAGCAGCCGACTAGCGTCGGGATACAATGAGCAGTTATTC
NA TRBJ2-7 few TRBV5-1 CASSSTLSTRSYEQYF TGCGCCAGCAGCTCGACCCTTTCTACGCGCTCCTACGAGCAGTACTTC
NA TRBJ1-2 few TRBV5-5 CASSDGHTYGYTF TGTGCCAGCAGCGATGGACACACCTATGGCTACACCTTC
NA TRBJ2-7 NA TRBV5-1 CASSLAGNSYEQYF TGCGCCAGCAGCTTAGCAGGGAACTCCTACGAGCAGTACTTC
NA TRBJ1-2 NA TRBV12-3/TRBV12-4 CASTADRNYGYTF TGTGCCAGCACTGCTGACAGGAACTATGGTTACACCTTC
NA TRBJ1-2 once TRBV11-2 CASSLLTSNYGYTF TGTGCCAGCAGCTTACTTACGTCTAACTATGGCTACACCTTC
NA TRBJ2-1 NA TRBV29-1 CSAGGAVGGQFF TGCAGCGCTGGTGGGGCAGTAGGTGGGCAGTTCTTC
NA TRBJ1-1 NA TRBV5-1 CASRLGTLLTDTEAFF TGCGCCAGTCGTCTGGGGACCCTTCTTACGGACACTGAAGCTTTCTTT
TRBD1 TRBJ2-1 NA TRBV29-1 CSALGQRAGITKGQFF TGCAGCGCCCTGGGACAGAGGGCCGGAATCACAAAAGGGCAGTTCTTC
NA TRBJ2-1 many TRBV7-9 CASSSPGPEQFF TGTGCCAGCAGCTCCCCCGGCCCTGAGCAGTTCTTC
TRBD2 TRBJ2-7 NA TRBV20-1 CSATPPEAGRSYEQYF TGCAGTGCGACCCCCCCTGAAGCCGGGAGGTCCTACGAGCAGTACTTC
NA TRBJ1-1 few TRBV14 CASSQIWLPNTEAFF TGTGCCAGCAGCCAAATCTGGTTACCGAACACTGAAGCTTTCTTT
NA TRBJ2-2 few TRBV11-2 CASSLERGLWTGELLF TGTGCCAGCAGTTTAGAAAGGGGACTGTGGACCGGGGAGCTGCTTTTT
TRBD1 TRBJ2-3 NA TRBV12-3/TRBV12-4 CASTRHAGGWGTDTQHF TGTGCCAGCACCCGCCACGCGGGTGGGTGGGGGACAGATACGCAGCACTTT
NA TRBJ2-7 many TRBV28 CASSLAANEQYF TGTGCCAGCAGTTTAGCAGCCAACGAGCAGTACTTC
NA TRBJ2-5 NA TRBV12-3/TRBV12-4 CTSSSKETQYF TGTACCAGCAGCTCAAAAGAGACCCAGTACTTC
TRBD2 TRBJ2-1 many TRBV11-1 CASSAGGPNEQFF TGTGCCAGCAGCGCGGGAGGGCCGAATGAGCAGTTCTTC